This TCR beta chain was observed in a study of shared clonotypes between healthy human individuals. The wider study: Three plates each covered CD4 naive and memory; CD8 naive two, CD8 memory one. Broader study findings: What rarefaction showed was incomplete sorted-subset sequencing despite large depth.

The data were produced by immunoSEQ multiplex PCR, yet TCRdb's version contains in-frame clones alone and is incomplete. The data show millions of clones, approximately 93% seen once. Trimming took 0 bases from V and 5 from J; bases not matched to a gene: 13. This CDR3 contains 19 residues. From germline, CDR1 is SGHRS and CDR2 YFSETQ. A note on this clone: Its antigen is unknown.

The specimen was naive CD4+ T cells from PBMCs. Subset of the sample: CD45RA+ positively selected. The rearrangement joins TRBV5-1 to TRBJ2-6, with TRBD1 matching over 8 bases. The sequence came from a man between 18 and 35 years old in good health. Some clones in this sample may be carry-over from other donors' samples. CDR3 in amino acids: CASSLAAGGTTVWANVLTF. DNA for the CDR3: TGCGCCAGCAGCTTGGCAGCAGGGGGCACCACCGTCTGGGCCAACGTCCTGACTTTC.